A selection of T cell receptor beta chains follows, all from one sample in a study of blood T cell repertoires in COVID-19. Sequencing was performed with immunoSEQ multiplex PCR; in TCRdb, only in-frame clones are kept and a portion is missing. The data contain 200,000 to 300,000 clones, more than 75% of them seen just once; the ten biggest clones take up 2% to 2.5%. The specimen was PBMCs or T cells enriched from blood (not recorded which). These receptors all come from a woman aged 50 to 65 who had recovered from COVID-19. Both conserved end residues are trimmed from each CDR3.

TRBV20-1	TRBJ1-1	9	SALTGIEAF
TRBV7-9	TRBJ1-1	9	ASSRSSKAF
TRBV28	TRBJ2-7	11	ATQRAGSYEQY
TRBV29-1	TRBJ1-1	10	SPHRANTEAF
TRBV27	TRBJ2-1	14	ASTNIRLAGYNEQF
TRBV29-1	TRBJ2-1	10	SAGTGPNEQF
TRBV5-1	TRBJ2-2	13	ASSTGLMNTGELF
TRBV11-3	TRBJ1-4	14	ASSLEGGGTNEKLF
TRBV19	TRBJ1-5	13	ASSILGTQSQPQH
TRBV12-3/TRBV12-4	TRBJ2-3	11	ASTPSLSDTQY
TRBV2	TRBJ1-5	13	ASSEGPRGSQPQH
TRBV7-3	TRBJ2-3	14	ASSAPGTGVTDTQY
TRBV6-1	TRBJ2-4	13	ASSDFRDRGDIQY
TRBV2	TRBJ1-2	10	ASLQGHYGYT
TRBV18	TRBJ1-5	12	ASSPGGGGQPQH
TRBV5-1	TRBJ2-2	14	ASTPPGGRWSGELF
TRBV7-2	TRBJ2-1	13	ASSYESGGNGEQF
TRBV6-2/TRBV6-3	TRBJ2-1	11	ASSLTGYNEQF
TRBV6-1	TRBJ1-2	14	ASSEGGTGSLYGYT
TRBV11-2	TRBJ1-1	12	ASSLRRGWTEAF
TRBV6-5	TRBJ1-3	11	ASSPNSGNTIY
TRBV19	TRBJ2-7	12	ASSPGLAAYEQY
TRBV6-4	TRBJ2-2	11	ASSGQGTGELF
TRBV19	TRBJ1-2	13	ASSADRGGLYGYT
TRBV19	TRBJ2-1	17	ASSMMGTGGPSSYNEQF
TRBV7-9	TRBJ2-7	13	ASSLGGQGPYEQY
TRBV19	TRBJ1-1	9	ASSYRGRAF
TRBV9	TRBJ2-5	14	ASSLAAVPEEETQY
TRBV9	TRBJ1-1	15	ASSVWSGTGISTEAF
TRBV19	TRBJ2-1	12	ASRDWRSYNEQF
TRBV13	TRBJ2-3	12	ASSPDRLADTQY
TRBV19	TRBJ1-1	11	ASSVPGVTEAF
TRBV4-1	TRBJ1-1	12	ASSQGGTHTEAF
TRBV20-1	TRBJ2-2	14	SASRQASLVSGELF
TRBV5-1	TRBJ2-2	12	ASRSTPNTGELF
TRBV4-3	TRBJ2-7	13	ASSQAVSGGARQY
TRBV6-5	TRBJ1-3	13	ASKLQGANGNTIY
TRBV13	TRBJ2-7	12	ASSTRTVRPEQY
TRBV5-4	TRBJ1-3	14	ASSIGQGISGNTIY
TRBV11-3	TRBJ1-2	12	ASRPSGQGIAYT
TRBV10-3	TRBJ2-6	11	AVSGAGANVLT
TRBV7-2	TRBJ2-5	16	ASSPYRLAGGNQETQY
TRBV2	TRBJ1-5	11	ASGQGGNQPQH
TRBV28	TRBJ2-1	14	ASVRQAGVGYNEQF
TRBV6-1	TRBJ1-6	13	ASSEWGGGNSPLH
TRBV7-9	TRBJ1-3	17	ASRSGGRGHLGSGNTIY